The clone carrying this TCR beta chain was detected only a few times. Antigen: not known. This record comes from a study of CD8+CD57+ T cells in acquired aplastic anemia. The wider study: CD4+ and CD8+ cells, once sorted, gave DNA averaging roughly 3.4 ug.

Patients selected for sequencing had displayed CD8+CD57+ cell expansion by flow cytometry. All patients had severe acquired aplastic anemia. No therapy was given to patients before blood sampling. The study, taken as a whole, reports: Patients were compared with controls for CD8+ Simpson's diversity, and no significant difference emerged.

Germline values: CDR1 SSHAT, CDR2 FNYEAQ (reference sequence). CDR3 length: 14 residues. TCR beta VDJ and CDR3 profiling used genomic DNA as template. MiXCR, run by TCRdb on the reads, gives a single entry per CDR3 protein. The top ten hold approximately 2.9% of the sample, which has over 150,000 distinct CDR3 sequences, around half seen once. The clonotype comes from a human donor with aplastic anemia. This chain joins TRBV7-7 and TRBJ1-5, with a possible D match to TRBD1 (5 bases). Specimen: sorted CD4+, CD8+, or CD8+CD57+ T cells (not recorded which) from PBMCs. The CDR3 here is CARVWGDSNQPQHF. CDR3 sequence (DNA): TGTGCTAGAGTCTGGGGGGACAGCAATCAGCCCCAGCATTTT.